These 2 T cell receptor beta chains came from one sample sequenced in a study of tumor-infiltrating lymphocytes in primary liver carcinoma. The researchers produced TCR beta cDNA from approximately 550 ng total RNA with a constant-region primer. ARM-PCR, slightly modified, supplied the TCR beta libraries through three nested multiplex PCR rounds. The two initial PCR rounds, approximately 10 cycles each, used TRBV1-TRBV30 forward and C-beta reverse primers. MiXCR, applied by TCRdb to the multiplex PCR reads, yields one record per CDR3 protein. The data show approximately 330,000 distinct CDR3 sequences, about 65% seen once. Germline DNA was also extracted, with blood RNA taken from unsorted whole blood. The sequenced sample was peripheral blood. Receptors originate from a middle-aged man with primary liver carcinoma and hepatitis B virus infection.

Comments on this clonotype: No conserved phenylalanine or tryptophan is present at the end of the CDR3, so a read error is the likely explanation. The rearrangement uses TRBV11-2 and TRBJ1-1; 8 bases match TRBD1. CDR1 and CDR2 from the germline V gene are SGHAT and FQNNGV. The CDR3 totals 14 residues. The CDR3 region has the DNA TGCGCCAGCAGCTTAGTACAGGGGGGCACTGAAGCTTTCTTA. Protein: CASSLVQGGTEAFL.

Comments on this clonotype: One end of the junction fails to match germline, which may point to a read error. The chain links TRBV11-3 to TRBJ2-2; 9 bases match TRBD2. Germline V gene lookup returns CDR1 SGHNT and CDR2 YENEEA. The CDR3 has 14 residues. CDR3: CASSLRLAARELFF. DNA for the CDR3: TGTGCTAGCAGCTTACGACTAGCGGCCCGGGAGCTGTTTTTT.